Reported below is one T cell receptor beta chain. The germline V gene has CDR1 SGHRS and CDR2 YFSETQ. V lost 4 bases to trimming and J lost 2 bases, with 16 bases between them. CDR3 length: 16 residues. The data derive from a study of blood T cell repertoires in COVID-19. Original processing methods: Using reference gene primer amplification, nucleated cell counts were estimated. Sequencing was performed with immunoSEQ multiplex PCR; in TCRdb, only in-frame clones are kept and a portion is missing. V, J and clone size were drawn from that table, and D and trimming were deduced from the DNA. The sample holds approximately 54,000 clones, approximately 85% seen once.

Sequencing input: peripheral blood. The chain recombines TRBV5-1 with TRBJ2-1; the D is unclear. The TCR comes from a human donor in a cohort sampled during active COVID-19. The CDR3 reads CASSVMSRKAYNEQFF. The CDR3 DNA is TGCGCCAGCAGCGTGATGTCGCGGAAGGCCTACAATGAGCAGTTCTTC. The full variable domain, in which reference TRBV5-1 and TRBJ2-1 provide the parts outside the CDR3, is KAGVTQTPRYLIKTRGQQVTLSCSPISGHRSVSWYQQTPGQGLQFLFEYFSETQRNKGNFPGRFSGRQFSNSRSEMNVSTLELGDSALYLCASSVMSRKAYNEQFFGPGTRLTVL.